A single sample is the source of the 5 T cell receptor beta chains below, sequenced in a study of blood T cell repertoires in COVID-19. Profiling relied on immunoSEQ multiplex PCR, and the TCRdb table lists in-frame clones only, not all of them. The data show roughly 34,000 clones, around 87% seen once. The sample consisted of peripheral blood. These receptors all come from a man aged 60 to 69 with active COVID-19.

This chain uses TRBV7-3 with TRBJ1-6; no definite D call. There are 14 residues in the CDR3. With 2 bases removed from V and 9 bases from J, the gap between germline ends came to 11 bases. Germline V gene data show CDR1 as SGHTA and CDR2 as FQGTGA. The CDR3 DNA is TGTGCCAGCAGCTTAGAGGGCTTAGGTTCACCCCTCCACTTT. Translating it yields CASSLEGLGSPLHF. Variable domain in full (rest from reference TRBV7-3 and TRBJ1-6): GAGVSQTPSNKVTEKGKYVELRCDPISGHTALYWYRQSLGQGPEFLIYFQGTGAADDSGLPNDRFFAVRPEGSVSTLKIQRTERGDSAVYLCASSLEGLGSPLHFGNGTRLTVT.

This rearrangement joins TRBV27 to TRBJ2-7, with D perhaps matching TRBD1 (6 bases). Germline CDR1 MNHEY, CDR2 SMNVEV (reference sequence). The germline V and J ends were trimmed by 6 bases and 3 bases, with 21 bases remaining between them. This CDR3 comprises 16 residues. The CDR3 bases are TGTGCCAGCAGCAGTCAGGGGTCAGAGGAAAACTACGAGCAGTACTTC. Translation gives CASSSQGSEENYEQYF.

This clone showed up just once. The V call is TRBV24-1, the J call TRBJ2-7; a weak D match, TRBD1 (5 bases). With 9 bases removed from V and 2 bases from J, the gap between germline ends came to 13 bases. CDR3 length: 13 amino acids. CDR1 KGHDR and CDR2 SFDVKD come from the germline V gene. This CDR3 is CATRSDNAYEQYF. The CDR3 coding sequence is TGTGCCACCCGTTCGGACAACGCCTACGAGCAGTACTTC.

This clone has just a few counts. CDR3 nucleotide sequence: TGTGCCAGCAGCTTGCGGACATTGAACACTGAAGCTTTCTTT. Protein product: CASSLRTLNTEAFF. This rearrangement joins TRBV5-5 to TRBJ1-1; tentative D call: TRBD1 (5 bases). The germline V and J ends were trimmed by 1 base and 0 bases, with 7 bases remaining between them. The V gene's germline CDR1 is SGHKS and CDR2 YYEKEE (reference sequence). CDR3 length equals 14 residues.

The chain recombines TRBV7-2 with TRBJ2-1, with TRBD1 matching 8 bases. This CDR3 has 14 amino acids. CDR1 is SGHTA, CDR2 FQGNSA, per germline. V shed 5 bases and J 7 bases; nucleotides not matched to a gene: 7. The CDR3: CASSPRTGTNEQFF. CDR3 bases: TGTGCCAGCAGCCCCAGGACAGGGACGAATGAGCAGTTCTTC.